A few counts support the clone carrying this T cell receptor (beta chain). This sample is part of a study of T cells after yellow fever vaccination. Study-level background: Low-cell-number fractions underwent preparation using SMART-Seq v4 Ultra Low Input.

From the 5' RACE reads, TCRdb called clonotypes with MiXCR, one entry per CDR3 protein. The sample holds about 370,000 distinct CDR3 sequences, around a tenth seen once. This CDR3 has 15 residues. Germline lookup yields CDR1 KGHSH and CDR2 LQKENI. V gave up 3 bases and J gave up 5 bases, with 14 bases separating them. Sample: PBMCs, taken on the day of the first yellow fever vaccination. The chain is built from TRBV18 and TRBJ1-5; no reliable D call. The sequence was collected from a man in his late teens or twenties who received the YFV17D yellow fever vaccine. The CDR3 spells CASSPGPQEYQPQHF. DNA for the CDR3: TGTGCCAGCTCACCGGGTCCACAAGAGTATCAGCCCCAGCATTTT.